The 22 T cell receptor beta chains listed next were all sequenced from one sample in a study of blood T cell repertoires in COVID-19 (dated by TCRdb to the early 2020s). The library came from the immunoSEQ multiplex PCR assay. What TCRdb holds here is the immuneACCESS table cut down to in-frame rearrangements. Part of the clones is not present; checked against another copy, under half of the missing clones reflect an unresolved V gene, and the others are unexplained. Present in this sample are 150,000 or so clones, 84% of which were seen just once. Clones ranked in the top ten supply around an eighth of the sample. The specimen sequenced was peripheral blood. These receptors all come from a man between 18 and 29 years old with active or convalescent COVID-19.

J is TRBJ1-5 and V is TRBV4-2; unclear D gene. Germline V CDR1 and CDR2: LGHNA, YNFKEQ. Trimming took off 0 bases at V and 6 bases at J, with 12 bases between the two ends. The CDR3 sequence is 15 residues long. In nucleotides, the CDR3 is TGTGCCAGCAGCCAAGAATCAGCAGGTACTCAGCCCCAGCATTTT. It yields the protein CASSQESAGTQPQHF.

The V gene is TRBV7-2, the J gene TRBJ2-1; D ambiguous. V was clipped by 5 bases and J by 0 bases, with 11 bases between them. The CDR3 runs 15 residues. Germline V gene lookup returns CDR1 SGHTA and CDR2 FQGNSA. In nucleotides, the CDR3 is TGTGCCAGCAGCGAACAGTTCCGCTCCTACAATGAGCAGTTCTTC. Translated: CASSEQFRSYNEQFF.

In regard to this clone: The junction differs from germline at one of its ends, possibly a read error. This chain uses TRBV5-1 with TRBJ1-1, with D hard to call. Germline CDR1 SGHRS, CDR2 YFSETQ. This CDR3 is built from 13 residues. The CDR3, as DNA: TGCGCCAGCAGCTTGGTACTGAACGCTGAAGCTTTCTTT. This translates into CASSLVLNAEAFF.

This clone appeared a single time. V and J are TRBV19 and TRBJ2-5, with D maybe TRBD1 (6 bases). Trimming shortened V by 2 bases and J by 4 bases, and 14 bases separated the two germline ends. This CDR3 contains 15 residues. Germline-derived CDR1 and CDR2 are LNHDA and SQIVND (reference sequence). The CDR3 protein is CASSIRGQKGETQYF. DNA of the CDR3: TGTGCCAGTAGTATAAGAGGACAGAAGGGAGAGACCCAGTACTTC. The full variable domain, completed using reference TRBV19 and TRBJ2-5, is DGGITQSPKYLFRKEGQNVTLSCEQNLNHDAMYWYRQDPGQGLRLIYYSQIVNDFQKGDIAEGYSVSREKKESFPLTVTSAQKNPTAFYLCASSIRGQKGETQYFGPGTRLLVL.

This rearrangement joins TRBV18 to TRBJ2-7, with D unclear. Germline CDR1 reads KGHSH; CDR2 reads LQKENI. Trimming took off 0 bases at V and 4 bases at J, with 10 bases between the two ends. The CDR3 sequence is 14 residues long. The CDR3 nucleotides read TGTGCCAGCTCACCACCGATCAGAAAGTACGAGCAGTACTTC. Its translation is CASSPPIRKYEQYF.

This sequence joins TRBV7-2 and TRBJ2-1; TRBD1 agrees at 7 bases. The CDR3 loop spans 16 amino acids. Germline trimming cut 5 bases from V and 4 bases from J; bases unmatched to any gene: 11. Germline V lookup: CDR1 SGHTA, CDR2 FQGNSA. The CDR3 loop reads CASSGRTGQSYNEQFF. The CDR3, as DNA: TGTGCCAGCAGCGGCCGGACAGGCCAGTCTTACAATGAGCAGTTCTTC. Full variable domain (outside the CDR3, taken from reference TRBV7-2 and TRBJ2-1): GAGVSQSPSNKVTEKGKDVELRCDPISGHTALYWYRQSLGQGLEFLIYFQGNSAPDKSGLPSDRFSAERTGGSVSTLTIQRTQQEDSAVYLCASSGRTGQSYNEQFFGPGTRLTVL.

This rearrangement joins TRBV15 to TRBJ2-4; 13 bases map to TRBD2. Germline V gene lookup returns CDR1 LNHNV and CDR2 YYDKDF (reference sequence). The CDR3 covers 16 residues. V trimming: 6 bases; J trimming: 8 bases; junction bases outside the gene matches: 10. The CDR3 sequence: CATRGTSGGAFYIQYF. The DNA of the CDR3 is TGTGCCACCAGGGGAACTAGCGGGGGGGCCTTTTACATTCAGTACTTC.

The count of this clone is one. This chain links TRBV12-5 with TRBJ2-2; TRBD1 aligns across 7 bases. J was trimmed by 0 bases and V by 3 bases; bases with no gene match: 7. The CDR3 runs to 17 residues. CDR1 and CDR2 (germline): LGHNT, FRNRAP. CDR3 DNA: TGTGCTAGTGGTTTCCACAAGGGGGCCGCGAACACCGGGGAGCTGTTTTTT. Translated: CASGFHKGAANTGELFF.

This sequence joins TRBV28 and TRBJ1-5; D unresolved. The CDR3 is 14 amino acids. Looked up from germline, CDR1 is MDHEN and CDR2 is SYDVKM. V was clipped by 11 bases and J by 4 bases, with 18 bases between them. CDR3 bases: TGTGCCTGCGCTGGGCATATGTCGAATCAGCCCCAGCATTTT. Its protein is CACAGHMSNQPQHF. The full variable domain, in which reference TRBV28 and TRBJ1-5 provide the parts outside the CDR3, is DVKVTQSSRYLVKRTGEKVFLECVQDMDHENMFWYRQDPGLGLRLIYFSYDVKMKEKGDIPEGYSVSREKKERFSLILESASTNQTSMYLCACAGHMSNQPQHFGDGTRLSIL.

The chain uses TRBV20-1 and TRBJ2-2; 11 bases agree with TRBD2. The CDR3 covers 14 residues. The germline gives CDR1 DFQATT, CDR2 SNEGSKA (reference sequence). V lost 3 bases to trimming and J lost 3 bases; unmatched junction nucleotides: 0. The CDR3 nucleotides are TGCAGTGCTAGTAGCGGGGGGGACACCGGGGAGCTGTTTTTT. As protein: CSASSGGDTGELFF.

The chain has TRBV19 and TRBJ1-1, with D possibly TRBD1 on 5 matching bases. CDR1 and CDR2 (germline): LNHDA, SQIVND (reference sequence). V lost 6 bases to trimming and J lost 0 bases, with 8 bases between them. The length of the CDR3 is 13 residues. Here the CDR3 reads CASRTVLNTEAFF. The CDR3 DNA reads TGTGCCAGTAGGACAGTGCTGAACACTGAAGCTTTCTTT.

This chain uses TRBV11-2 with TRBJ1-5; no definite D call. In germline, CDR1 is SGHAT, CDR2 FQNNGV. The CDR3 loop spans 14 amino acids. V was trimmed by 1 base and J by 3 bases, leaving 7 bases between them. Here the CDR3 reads CASSLGQNNQPQHF. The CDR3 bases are TGTGCCAGCAGCTTAGGACAAAACAATCAGCCCCAGCATTTT.

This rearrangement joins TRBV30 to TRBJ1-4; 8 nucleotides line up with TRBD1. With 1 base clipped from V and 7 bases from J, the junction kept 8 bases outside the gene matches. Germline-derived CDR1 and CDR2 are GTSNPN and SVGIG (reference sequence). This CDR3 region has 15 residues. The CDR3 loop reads CAWSGGQGWGEKLFF. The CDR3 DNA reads TGTGCCTGGAGTGGAGGACAGGGATGGGGTGAAAAACTGTTTTTT.

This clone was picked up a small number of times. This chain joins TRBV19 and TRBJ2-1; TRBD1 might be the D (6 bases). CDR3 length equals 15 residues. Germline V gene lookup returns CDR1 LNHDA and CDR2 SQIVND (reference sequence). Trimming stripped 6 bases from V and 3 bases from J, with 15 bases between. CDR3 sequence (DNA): TGTGCCAGTAGAACGAGGGCAGGGGACTACAATGAGCAGTTCTTC. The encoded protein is CASRTRAGDYNEQFF. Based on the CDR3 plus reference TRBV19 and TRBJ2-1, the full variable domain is DGGITQSPKYLFRKEGQNVTLSCEQNLNHDAMYWYRQDPGQGLRLIYYSQIVNDFQKGDIAEGYSVSREKKESFPLTVTSAQKNPTAFYLCASRTRAGDYNEQFFGPGTRLTVL.

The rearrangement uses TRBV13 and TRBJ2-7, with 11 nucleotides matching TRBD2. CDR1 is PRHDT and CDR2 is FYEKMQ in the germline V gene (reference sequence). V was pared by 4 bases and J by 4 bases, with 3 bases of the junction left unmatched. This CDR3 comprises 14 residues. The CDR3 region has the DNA TGTGCCAGCAGCTCCGGACTAGCGGGTTACGAGCAGTACTTC. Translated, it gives CASSSGLAGYEQYF.

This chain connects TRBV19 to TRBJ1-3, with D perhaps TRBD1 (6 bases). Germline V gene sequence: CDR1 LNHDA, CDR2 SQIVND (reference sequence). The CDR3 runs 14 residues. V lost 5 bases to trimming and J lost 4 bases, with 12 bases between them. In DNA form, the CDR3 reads TGTGCCAGTAGTGAGGGGGTCGCGGGAAACACCATATATTTT. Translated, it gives CASSEGVAGNTIYF.

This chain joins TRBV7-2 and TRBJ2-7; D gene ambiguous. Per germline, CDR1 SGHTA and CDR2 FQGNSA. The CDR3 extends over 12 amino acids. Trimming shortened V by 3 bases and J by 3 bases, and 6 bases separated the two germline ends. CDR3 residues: CASSFLDYEQYF. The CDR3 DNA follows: TGTGCCAGCAGCTTCCTAGACTACGAGCAGTACTTC. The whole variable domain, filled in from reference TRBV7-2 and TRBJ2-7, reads GAGVSQSPSNKVTEKGKDVELRCDPISGHTALYWYRQSLGQGLEFLIYFQGNSAPDKSGLPSDRFSAERTGGSVSTLTIQRTQQEDSAVYLCASSFLDYEQYFGPGTRLTVT.

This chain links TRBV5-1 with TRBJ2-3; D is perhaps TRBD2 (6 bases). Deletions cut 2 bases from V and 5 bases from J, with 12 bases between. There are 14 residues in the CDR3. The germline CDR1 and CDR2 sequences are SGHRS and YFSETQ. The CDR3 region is CASSFRASEDTQYF. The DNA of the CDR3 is TGCGCCAGCAGCTTTAGGGCTAGCGAAGATACGCAGTATTTT. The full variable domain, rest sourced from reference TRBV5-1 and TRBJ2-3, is KAGVTQTPRYLIKTRGQQVTLSCSPISGHRSVSWYQQTPGQGLQFLFEYFSETQRNKGNFPGRFSGRQFSNSRSEMNVSTLELGDSALYLCASSFRASEDTQYFGPGTRLTVL.

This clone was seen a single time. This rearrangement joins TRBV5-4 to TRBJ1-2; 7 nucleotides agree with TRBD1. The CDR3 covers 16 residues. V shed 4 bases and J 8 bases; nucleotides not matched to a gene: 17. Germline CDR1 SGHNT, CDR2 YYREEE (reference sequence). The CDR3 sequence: CASSRPVTGTPRGYTF. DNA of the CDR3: TGTGCCAGCAGCCGGCCCGTGACAGGGACCCCTCGGGGCTACACCTTC.

DNA for the CDR3: TGTGCCAGCAGCCAGCAGGGCTCCGAAAACATTCAGTACTTC. This gives the protein CASSQQGSENIQYF. The V call is TRBV3-1 (or the pseudogene TRBV3-2), the J call TRBJ2-4; tentative D call: TRBD1 (5 bases). In germline, CDR1 is LGHDT, CDR2 YNNKEL (reference sequence). The CDR3 sequence is 14 residues long. The V end was cut by 3 bases, the J end by 5 bases, with 11 bases between.

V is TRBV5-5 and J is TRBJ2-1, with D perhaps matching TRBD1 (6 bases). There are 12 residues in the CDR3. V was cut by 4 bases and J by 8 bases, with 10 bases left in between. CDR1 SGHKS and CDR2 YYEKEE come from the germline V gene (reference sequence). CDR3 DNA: TGTGCCAGCAGCCGGGACATTTATGAGCAGTTCTTC. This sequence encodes CASSRDIYEQFF.

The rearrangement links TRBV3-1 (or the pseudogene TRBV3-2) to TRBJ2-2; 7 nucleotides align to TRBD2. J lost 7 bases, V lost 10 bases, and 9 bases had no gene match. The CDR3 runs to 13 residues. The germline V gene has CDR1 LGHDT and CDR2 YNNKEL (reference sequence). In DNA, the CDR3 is TGTGCCACTGAGCGGGGCCCTGGCGGGGAGCTGTTTTTT. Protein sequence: CATERGPGGELFF.